The source of this T cell receptor (beta chain) is a study of T cell changes during pregnancy in multiple sclerosis. V was clipped by 0 bases and J by 4 bases, with 10 bases between them. The CDR3 loop spans 16 amino acids. Germline-derived CDR1 and CDR2 are SGHVS and FNYEAQ. Only in-frame clones appear in the TCRdb table, and some are missing; sequencing was by immunoSEQ multiplex PCR. Of around 56,000 clones in the sample, about nine tenths are singletons; the top ten hold under 0.45%. J is TRBJ2-6 and V is TRBV7-6, with D perhaps TRBD2 (5 bases). The source was CD4+ T cells from peripheral blood mononuclear cells, collected in the third trimester of pregnancy. The origin of this receptor is a female donor with multiple sclerosis, enrolled in a pregnancy study. Written as DNA, the CDR3 is TGTGCCAGCAGCTTAGCGCGGGCTAGCGGGGCCAACGTCCTGACTTTC. It specifies CASSLARASGANVLTF.